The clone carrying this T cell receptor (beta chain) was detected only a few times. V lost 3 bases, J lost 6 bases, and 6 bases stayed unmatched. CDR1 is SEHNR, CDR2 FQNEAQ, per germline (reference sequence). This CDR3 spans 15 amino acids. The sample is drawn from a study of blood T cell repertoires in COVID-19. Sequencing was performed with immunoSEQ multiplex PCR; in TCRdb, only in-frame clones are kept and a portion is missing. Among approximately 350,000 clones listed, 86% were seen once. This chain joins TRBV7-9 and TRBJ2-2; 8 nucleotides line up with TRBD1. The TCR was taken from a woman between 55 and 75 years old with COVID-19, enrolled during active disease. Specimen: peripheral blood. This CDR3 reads CASSLTGVVAGELFF. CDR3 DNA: TGTGCCAGCAGCTTGACAGGGGTAGTCGCCGGGGAGCTGTTTTTT.